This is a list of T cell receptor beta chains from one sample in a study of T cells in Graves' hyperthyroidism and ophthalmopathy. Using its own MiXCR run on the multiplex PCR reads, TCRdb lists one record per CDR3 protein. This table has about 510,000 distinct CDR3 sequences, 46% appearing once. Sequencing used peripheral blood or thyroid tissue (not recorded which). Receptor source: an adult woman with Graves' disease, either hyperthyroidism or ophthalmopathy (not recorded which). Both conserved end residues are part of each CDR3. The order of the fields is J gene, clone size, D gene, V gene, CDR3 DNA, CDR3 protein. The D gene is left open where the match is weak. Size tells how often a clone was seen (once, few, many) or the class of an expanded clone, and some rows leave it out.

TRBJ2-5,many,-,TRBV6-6,TGTGCCAGCAGTTACTCAGAAAGAGTAGGGGAGCAAGAGACCCAGTACTTC,CASSYSERVGEQETQYF
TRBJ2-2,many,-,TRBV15,TGTGCCACCAGCAGAGTCAGGGGTACCGGGGAGCTGTTTTTT,CATSRVRGTGELFF
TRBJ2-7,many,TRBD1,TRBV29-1,TGCAGCGTTACACGGACAGGCTCCTACGAGCAGTACTTC,CSVTRTGSYEQYF
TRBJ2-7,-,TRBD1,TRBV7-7,TGTGCCAGCAGCCAGGACAGGGGATACGAGCAGTACTTC,CASSQDRGYEQYF
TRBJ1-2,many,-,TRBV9,TGTGCCAGCAGCGTAGGGGAAGCCTATGGCTACACCTTC,CASSVGEAYGYTF
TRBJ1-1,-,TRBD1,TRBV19,TGTGCCAGTAATGACAGGGGAAGCACTGAAGCTTTCTTT,CASNDRGSTEAFF
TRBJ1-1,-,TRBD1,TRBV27,TGTGCCAGCACCCCCGCAACCGGGACAGGGAACACTGAAGCTTTCTTT,CASTPATGTGNTEAFF
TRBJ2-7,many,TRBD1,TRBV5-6,TGTGCCAGCAGCCTCCTGACAGGGACCTACGAGCAGTACTTC,CASSLLTGTYEQYF
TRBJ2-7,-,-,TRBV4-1,TGCGCCAGCAGCCAAGTTAGTTTAGGCAGTTACGAGCAGTACTTC,CASSQVSLGSYEQYF
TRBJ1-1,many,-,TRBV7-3,TGTGCCAGCAGCTCCTCAGGCTTTACTGAAGCTTTCTTT,CASSSSGFTEAFF
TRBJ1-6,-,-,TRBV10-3,TGTGCCAACAACCAGGGAGTTCGGGATAATTCACCCCTCCACTTT,CANNQGVRDNSPLHF
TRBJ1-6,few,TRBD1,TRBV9,TGTGCCAGCAGCGTAGGACAGGGATCTTCACCCCTCCACTTT,CASSVGQGSSPLHF
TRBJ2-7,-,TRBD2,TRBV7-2,TGTGCCAGCAGATGGCTAGCGGTGTACGAGCAGTACTTC,CASRWLAVYEQYF
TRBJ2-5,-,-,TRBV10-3,TGTGCCATCACACCCCCGGGACGGCGGACGGAGACCCAGTACTTC,CAITPPGRRTETQYF
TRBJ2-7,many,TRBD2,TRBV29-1,TGCAGCGTGGTGACTAGCGGGAGGCACGAGCAGTACTTC,CSVVTSGRHEQYF
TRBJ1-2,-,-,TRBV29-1,TGCAGCGGATCCCTAAACCGGGACTCGAGGAATGGCTACACCTTC,CSGSLNRDSRNGYTF
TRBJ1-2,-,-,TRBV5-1,TGCGCCAGCAGCTTGGGATTGGCAGACGCCGCAGGCTACACCTTC,CASSLGLADAAGYTF
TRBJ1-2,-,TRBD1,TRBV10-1,TGCGCCAGCAGTGAAGGACAGGGGGTTCTTGGCTACACCTTC,CASSEGQGVLGYTF
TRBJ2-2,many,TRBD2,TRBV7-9,TGTGCCAGCAGCTTCTTCCAGCGGGAGGGCCGAGGCACCGGGGAGCTGTTTTTT,CASSFFQREGRGTGELFF
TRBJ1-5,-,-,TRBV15,TGTGCCACCAGCACGGGGAAGAGCAATCAGCCCCAGCATTTT,CATSTGKSNQPQHF